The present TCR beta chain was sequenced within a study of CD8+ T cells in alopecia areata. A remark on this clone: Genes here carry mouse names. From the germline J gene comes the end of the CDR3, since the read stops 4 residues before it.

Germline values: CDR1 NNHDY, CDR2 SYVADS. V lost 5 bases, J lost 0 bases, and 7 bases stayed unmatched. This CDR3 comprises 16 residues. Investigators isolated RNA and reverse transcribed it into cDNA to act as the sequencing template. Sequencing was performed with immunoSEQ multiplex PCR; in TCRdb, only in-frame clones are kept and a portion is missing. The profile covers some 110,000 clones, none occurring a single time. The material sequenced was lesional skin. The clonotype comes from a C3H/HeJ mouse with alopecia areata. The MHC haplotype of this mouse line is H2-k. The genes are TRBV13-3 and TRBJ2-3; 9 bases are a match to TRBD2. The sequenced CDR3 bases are TGTGCCAGCAGCCGCTGGGGGGGGACTAGTGCAGAA. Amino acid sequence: CASSRWGGTSAE. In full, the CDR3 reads CASSRWGGTSAETLYF.